This T cell receptor (beta chain) was identified during a study of blood T cells in healthy people across ages (dated by TCRdb to between 2014 and 2017). In terms of the full investigation: In model experiments, roughly one uniquely barcoded TCR beta cDNA molecule per two T cells was captured by template switching. Using deep sequencing normalized with unique cDNA molecular identifiers, the study measured how TCR beta repertoire diversity changes with age. Four age groups were formed from the donors: young (average 16 years), middle-aged (roughly 38), aged (roughly 56) and long-lived (more than 75). Donors of different ages were randomly distributed across sequencing lanes to avoid experimental bias. Two additional independent replicas of 1 million unique cDNA reads from the same blood draw were analyzed for two donors (one aged 18 to 29 and one aged 80 or older).

Broad study findings and their caveats: Since profiling was done on bulk unsorted PBMCs, naive and antigen-experienced compartments could not be conclusively compared. A strong correlation was found between observed TCR beta diversity and the percentage of naive T cells measured by flow cytometry. The long-lived group showed more naive CD4+ T cells, fewer expanded clones and increased TCR diversity than the aged group, suggesting age selection. Estimates of total diversity based on one million sequenced T cells were considered lower bounds and underestimates. The CMV infection status of donors was not known, potentially confounding age-related changes in expanded clonotypes. Observed TCR beta diversity per million T cells fell roughly linearly with age, and a significant reduction was already apparent by age around 44.

The donors were some 39 Caucasian individuals from Russia, aged roughly 6 to 100 years, who were systemically healthy. Roughly 9.5 milliliters of peripheral blood were drawn from each donor into EDTA-treated Vacutainer tubes. Ficoll-Paque density-gradient centrifugation was used to isolate PBMCs, with at least 6.5 million per sample. Total RNA, at least 6 micrograms per sample, was extracted from PBMCs with Trizol reagent. Naive CD45RAhigh/CD27high T cell percentages were measured by flow cytometry on a PBMC aliquot from every donor. For this clonotype: No cognate antigen has been identified for it. Base quality data are lacking; no much larger clone is found one base away.

The receptor library was made with 5' RACE. The sequencer listed for this sample is Illumina HiSeq 2500. A second PCR of about 7 to 12 cycles was run with a J-beta primer mix and a sample-barcoded 5' primer. Each TCR beta cDNA molecule received a unique molecular identifier from a template-switch 5' adaptor carrying 12 random nucleotides. Each sample yielded at least 3 million CDR3-containing paired-end reads. First-strand cDNA was synthesized from all RNA with the Mint cDNA synthesis kit, primed by a TRBC-specific oligonucleotide. All cDNA was treated with uracil-DNA glycosylase and then went through a first 18-cycle PCR with the universal primers M1SS and BC2_uni_R. Under the source paper's analysis protocol: For normalization, 1 million high-quality reads, each with a distinct molecular identifier, were randomly selected from each sample. Reads sharing molecular identifiers were discarded rather than binned into consensus sequences. MiTCR, set to a Q25 quality threshold and the strictest error-elimination algorithm, was used for CDR3 identification, clonotype clustering and error correction. A nonparametric unseen species model using Euler transformation provided a lower-bound estimate of total TCR beta diversity. TCRdb applied fastp at Q25 and MiXCR to the public reads, then kept only in-frame beta chains. Identical CDR3 protein sequences are pooled into one entry, listed with their most common genes and DNA. TCRdb's processing, not the authors' own work, is the source of the V and J calls. The sample table lists approximately 810,000 distinct CDR3 sequences, 36% of them with a count of one. The top ten constitute 10% to 15% of the sample.

Taken from cysteine to phenylalanine, the CDR3 has 15 residues. Only the CDR3 part of the read is kept: 45 bases, read in frame from the first base. Germline trimming amounts to 4 bases on V and 5 bases on J, with 1 as the count of junction bases outside the gene matches. The source of this sequence is a man between 18 and 35 years old in good health. The sample comprised blood. Recombination joined TRBV12-3 or TRBV12-4 with TRBJ2-1, and TRBD2 matches 14 of the central bases. This receptor carries the CDR3 CASSSTSGGDNEQFF. The DNA is as follows: TGTGCCAGCAGTTCGACTAGCGGGGGGGACAATGAGCAGTTCTTC.